The count of the clone carrying this T cell receptor beta chain is one. The target antigen is unknown. These data come from a study of T cell responses to AZD1222 COVID-19 vaccine. The assay was immunoSEQ multiplex PCR, and TCRdb's table has in-frame clones only and misses some. The sample holds approximately 300,000 clones, approximately 94% seen once. The study, taken as a whole, reports: At study baseline, merely roughly 6 AZD1222 recipients were seropositive. The reported proportion of spike-specific TCRs targeting unmutated variant regions was nearly half.

The sequencing used peripheral blood, collected 28 days after the second AZD1222 dose. This sequence originates from an adult who received the AZD1222 COVID-19 vaccine.

CDR3 sequence reads: CASSYRPTGYPLSYEQYF. The CDR3 DNA is TGTGCCAGCAGTTACAGACCGACAGGGTACCCCCTCTCCTACGAGCAGTACTTC. The gene calls are TRBV6-2 or TRBV6-3 and TRBJ2-7; 7 bases fit TRBD1. CDR1 is MNHEY and CDR2 is SVGEGT in the germline V gene. The CDR3 totals 18 residues. V lost 2 bases and J lost 0; bases outside the gene matches: 13.